Presented here are 14 T cell receptor beta chains from one specimen sequenced in a study of control samples from healthy donors and cancer patients. Produced via immunoSEQ multiplex PCR; TCRdb's table is partial and in-frame only. The data hold fewer than 200,000 clones, with about 93% observed a single time. Sequenced: blood. The source is a woman between 55 and 75 years old in good health.

This CDR3 is CASSASPGYGYTF. The CDR3 DNA is TGTGCCAGCAGTGCTTCACCGGGCTATGGCTACACCTTC. The chain joins TRBV2 to TRBJ1-2, with no clear D. V lost 4 bases and J lost 4, with 10 bases in between. Per the germline V gene, CDR1 is SNHLY and CDR2 is FYNNEI. The CDR3 loop spans 13 amino acids.

The chain recombines TRBV3-1 (or the pseudogene TRBV3-2) with TRBJ1-6; no definite D call. V lost 1 base and J 7 bases, leaving 8 bases between the germline ends. This CDR3 is 14 amino acids long. Germline CDR1 reads LGHDT; CDR2 reads YNNKEL (reference sequence). DNA of the CDR3: TGTGCCAGCAGCCAAGGCTCGGGGAATTCACCCCTCCACTTT. Amino acids: CASSQGSGNSPLHF.

The chain employs TRBV5-4 and TRBJ1-1; D is perhaps TRBD1 (5 bases). From germline, CDR1 is SGHNT and CDR2 YYREEE (reference sequence). The length of the CDR3 is 15 residues. V lost 4 bases and J lost 11, with 24 bases in between. CDR3: CASSENSLDTPRAFF. CDR3 bases: TGTGCCAGCAGCGAAAATTCCTTGGACACCCCTCGGGCTTTCTTT. Based on the CDR3 plus reference TRBV5-4 and TRBJ1-1, the full variable domain is ETGVTQSPTHLIKTRGQQVTLRCSSQSGHNTVSWYQQALGQGPQFIFQYYREEENGRGNFPPRFSGLQFPNYSSELNVNALELDDSALYLCASSENSLDTPRAFFGQGTRLTVV.

This clone appeared a single time. The chain carries TRBV27 and TRBJ2-1, with a possible D match to TRBD2 (7 bases). Trimming shortened V by 1 base and J by 5 bases, and 15 bases separated the two germline ends. Per the germline V gene, CDR1 is MNHEY and CDR2 is SMNVEV (reference sequence). This CDR3 spans 16 amino acids. The CDR3 sequence is CASSLFAGATDNEQFF. CDR3 nucleotide sequence: TGTGCCAGCAGTTTATTTGCGGGGGCGACCGACAATGAGCAGTTCTTC.

The chain joins TRBV7-2 to TRBJ1-1, with no clear D. V gave up 4 bases and J gave up 12 bases, with 18 bases separating them. CDR3 length equals 13 residues. Germline CDR1 SGHTA, CDR2 FQGNSA. The CDR3 nucleotides read TGTGCCAGCAGCTCCCAATCGTGGGGTGGGCCTTTCTTT. Translating gives CASSSQSWGGPFF. Variable domain in full (rest from reference TRBV7-2 and TRBJ1-1): GAGVSQSPSNKVTEKGKDVELRCDPISGHTALYWYRQSLGQGLEFLIYFQGNSAPDKSGLPSDRFSAERTGGSVSTLTIQRTQQEDSAVYLCASSSQSWGGPFFGQGTRLTVV.

V usage is TRBV2 and J usage is TRBJ1-6; D gene uncertain. The CDR3 has 16 residues. Germline V gene lookup returns CDR1 SNHLY and CDR2 FYNNEI. The V and J ends lost 4 bases and 4 bases respectively, with 14 bases between them. This CDR3 reads CASSVGRFGYNSPLHF. CDR3 DNA: TGTGCCAGCAGTGTGGGCAGGTTCGGTTATAATTCACCCCTCCACTTT.

This chain uses TRBV11-3 with TRBJ1-6; D is perhaps TRBD1 (5 bases). Germline CDR1 reads SGHNT; CDR2 reads YENEEA. V lost 2 bases and J lost 10, with 12 bases in between. The CDR3 consists of 14 residues. The CDR3 here is CASSLQQDGSPLHF. DNA of the CDR3: TGTGCCAGCAGCTTACAACAGGATGGATCACCCCTCCACTTT.

V is TRBV10-3 and J is TRBJ1-2, with D perhaps TRBD1 (5 bases). CDR1 is ENHRY and CDR2 is SYGVKD in the germline V gene. This CDR3 is 15 amino acids long. V was trimmed by 0 bases and J by 6 bases, leaving 14 bases between them. The CDR3, as DNA: TGTGCCATCAGTGAGTCGCCAGGGAGGGCGAATGGCTACACCTTC. Amino acid sequence: CAISESPGRANGYTF.

The gene calls are TRBV5-1 and TRBJ2-3; D is possibly TRBD1 or TRBD2 (6 bases each). The germline V and J ends were trimmed by 3 bases and 0 bases, with 11 bases remaining between them. This CDR3 region has 15 residues. CDR1 and CDR2 from the germline V gene are SGHRS and YFSETQ. CDR3 coding DNA: TGCGCCAGCAGCTGGGGGGCAAGTAGCACAGATACGCAGTATTTT. Encoded protein: CASSWGASSTDTQYF.

J is TRBJ2-5 and V is TRBV20-1; D unclear. The V gene's germline CDR1 is DFQATT and CDR2 SNEGSKA (reference sequence). Trimming left V 3 bases short and J 2 bases short, with 4 bases between. The length of the CDR3 is 11 residues. The CDR3 DNA reads as TGCAGTGCTAGTCCTCAAGAGACCCAGTACTTC. Translation gives CSASPQETQYF.

The table lists this clone with a count of one. The chain uses TRBV6-2 or TRBV6-3 and TRBJ1-2; unclear D gene. The V and J ends lost 6 bases and 5 bases respectively, with 16 bases between them. This CDR3 has 14 residues. Germline assignment: CDR1 MNHEY and CDR2 SVGEGT. In DNA, the CDR3 is TGTGCCAGCAGCGGCGATCGGCCGCCGTATGGCTACACCTTC. This gives the protein CASSGDRPPYGYTF.

The V call is TRBV4-1, the J call TRBJ1-1, with D possibly matching TRBD1 (6 bases). The CDR3 consists of 18 residues. Germline V gene data show CDR1 as MGHRA and CDR2 as YSYEKL. With 1 base removed from V and 0 bases from J, the gap between germline ends came to 18 bases. The CDR3 region has the DNA TGCGCCAGCAGCCAAGGGTCCGCGGGCAGGGGATTGAACACTGAAGCTTTCTTT. The encoded protein is CASSQGSAGRGLNTEAFF.

This CDR3 reads CSASRNRDNTEAFF. CDR3 bases: TGCAGTGCTAGTCGTAACAGGGATAACACTGAAGCTTTCTTT. The rearrangement links TRBV20-1 to TRBJ1-1; perhaps TRBD1 as D (6 bases). The CDR3 runs to 14 residues. The V and J ends lost 3 bases and 2 bases respectively, with 13 bases between them. Germline loops: CDR1 DFQATT, CDR2 SNEGSKA (reference sequence).

J is TRBJ1-1 and V is TRBV12-3 or TRBV12-4; no clear D gene. The CDR3 consists of 13 residues. V was trimmed by 2 bases and J by 2 bases, leaving 6 bases between them. CDR3 in amino acids: CASSLQLNTEAFF. CDR3 DNA: TGTGCCAGCAGTTTACAGCTAAACACTGAAGCTTTCTTT.